The 3 T cell receptor beta chains in this list originate from one sample, sequenced in a study of blood T cell repertoires in COVID-19. Measured with immunoSEQ multiplex PCR; TCRdb has only the in-frame clones, and not every one. In the table there are fewer than 300,000 clones, 65% to 90% of which are singletons. Sequenced material: peripheral blood. The receptors originated from an older woman with active or convalescent COVID-19.

The V gene is TRBV2, the J gene TRBJ1-2, with D tentatively TRBD1 (5 bases). The germline CDR1 and CDR2 sequences are SNHLY and FYNNEI. The V gene lost 9 bases and the J gene lost 6 bases, with 20 bases spanning the gap. This CDR3 is 14 amino acids long. The DNA of the CDR3 is TGTGCCAGTGGACGGGACTTCCCGGCACATGGCTACACCTTC. This translates into CASGRDFPAHGYTF.

The chain employs TRBV29-1 and TRBJ2-5; TRBD1 is a possible D gene (5 bases). Germline V lookup: CDR1 SQVTM, CDR2 ANQGSEA. Trimming left V 4 bases short and J 2 bases short, with 8 bases between. The CDR3 is 12 amino acids. This CDR3 reads CSVGTPQETQYF. For the CDR3, the DNA is TGCAGCGTTGGGACACCGCAAGAGACCCAGTACTTC.

V is TRBV19 and J is TRBJ1-1; D possibly corresponds to TRBD1 (5 bases). V was shortened by 11 bases and J by 2 bases, with 12 bases between the two germline ends. CDR1 and CDR2 (germline): LNHDA, SQIVND (reference sequence). The CDR3 runs 12 residues. The CDR3 DNA sequence: TGTGCCTGCGCCGGGGGAAACACTGAAGCTTTCTTT. Amino acids: CACAGGNTEAFF. Together with reference TRBV19 and TRBJ1-1, the CDR3 gives the full variable domain: DGGITQSPKYLFRKEGQNVTLSCEQNLNHDAMYWYRQDPGQGLRLIYYSQIVNDFQKGDIAEGYSVSREKKESFPLTVTSAQKNPTAFYLCACAGGNTEAFFGQGTRLTVV.